Listed below are T cell receptor beta chains from one sample, sequenced in a study of CXCR3-negative and CXCR3-positive naive CD8 T cells. TCRdb derives one entry per CDR3 protein from the 5' RACE reads, leaving out DNA. This sample's table has about 6,900 distinct CDR3 sequences. Sequencing input: naive CXCR3+ CD8+ T cells from blood. These receptor sequences come from a human donor in good health. Some clones in this sample may be carry-over from other donors' samples. CDR3s include the opening cysteine and the closing phenylalanine or tryptophan. The size field is filled for only some rows; it gives once, few, many or a size class.

v_call	j_call	clone_size	cdr3_aa
TRBV19	TRBJ2-1	-	CASSITGSSYNEQFF
TRBV9	TRBJ2-3	medium-sized	CASSVGGWGTDTQYF
TRBV20-1	TRBJ2-1	-	CSARDLLAGGYNEQFF
TRBV27	TRBJ2-1	-	CASTHPGQGLLEQFF
TRBV7-8	TRBJ1-1	medium-sized	CASSPPEGQVVEAFF
TRBV6-5	TRBJ2-1	medium-sized	CASSYSEGSSYNEQFF
TRBV29-1	TRBJ1-2	medium-sized	CSVLVLGTGGIGYTF
TRBV11-2	TRBJ2-3	medium-sized	CASSSAGTSVPDTQYF
TRBV29-1	TRBJ1-2	medium-sized	CSVKGPFYGYTF
TRBV28	TRBJ2-6	-	CASSFDSASGRAAGANVLTF
TRBV11-3	TRBJ2-1	-	CASRPSGSSFDEQFF
TRBV7-9	TRBJ2-7	-	CASAGTNSYEQYF
TRBV7-9	TRBJ2-5	-	CASSLPRGTQYF